This entry lists 13 T cell receptor beta chains sequenced from one sample in a study of blood T cell repertoires in COVID-19. Sequenced by immunoSEQ multiplex PCR; TCRdb stores in-frame clones only, minus some. The sample records around 53,000 clones, 76% being singletons. The sequenced sample was peripheral blood. All receptors come from a middle-aged man with active or convalescent COVID-19.

This chain connects TRBV30 to TRBJ2-1, with TRBD2 matching 8 bases. With V trimmed by 1 base and J by 6 bases, 11 bases remained unmatched. The V gene's germline CDR1 is GTSNPN and CDR2 SVGIG (reference sequence). The CDR3 totals 16 residues. The DNA of the CDR3 is TGTGCCTGGAGTGGGAGCGGGAGATGGGCAGCCAATGAGCAGTTCTTC. It encodes CAWSGSGRWAANEQFF. The variable domain in full, completed from reference TRBV30 and TRBJ2-1, reads SQTIHQWPATLVQPVGSPLSLECTVEGTSNPNLYWYRQAAGRGLQLLFYSVGIGQISSEVPQNLSASRPQDRQFILSSKKLLLSDSGFYLCAWSGSGRWAANEQFFGPGTRLTVL.

V and J are TRBV11-3 and TRBJ2-5; 10 bases align to TRBD2. CDR1 SGHNT and CDR2 YENEEA come from the germline V gene. The CDR3 totals 17 residues. Losses at the gene ends were 2 bases for V and 4 bases for J; bases not matched to a gene: 10. CDR3 amino acids: CASSLSITASGRETQYF. The CDR3 nucleotides are TGTGCCAGCAGCTTATCAATAACGGCTAGCGGGAGAGAGACCCAGTACTTC. The full variable domain, in which reference TRBV11-3 and TRBJ2-5 provide the parts outside the CDR3, is EAGVVQSPRYKIIEKKQPVAFWCNPISGHNTLYWYLQNLGQGPELLIRYENEEAVDDSQLPKDRFSAERLKGVDSTLKIQPAELGDSAVYLCASSLSITASGRETQYFGPGTRLLVL.

The V call is TRBV12-3 or TRBV12-4, the J call TRBJ1-1, with D uncertain. The CDR3 length is 13 residues. V was cut by 1 base and J by 5 bases, with 8 bases left in between. CDR3 sequence reads: CASSLVRGTEAFF. Written as DNA, the CDR3 is TGTGCCAGCAGTTTAGTTCGAGGTACTGAAGCTTTCTTT.

The genes are TRBV6-5 and TRBJ2-2; 8 nucleotides line up with TRBD1. Germline CDR1 reads MNHEY; CDR2 reads SVGAGI. The CDR3 length is 15 residues. V lost 5 bases, J lost 4 bases, and 6 bases stayed unmatched. CDR3: CASSRDRRSTGELFF. In nucleotides, the CDR3 is TGTGCCAGCAGTCGGGACAGGCGATCCACCGGGGAGCTGTTTTTT.

The rearrangement uses TRBV6-5 and TRBJ1-2; D uncertain. The CDR3 length is 13 residues. In germline, CDR1 is MNHEY, CDR2 SVGAGI. Trimming shortened V by 8 bases and J by 7 bases, and 17 bases separated the two germline ends. In DNA, the CDR3 is TGTGCCAGCCGACCAGGCCCCAGTGGTGGCTACACCTTC. As protein: CASRPGPSGGYTF.

The chain employs TRBV7-6 and TRBJ2-1; 10 nucleotides agree with TRBD2. This CDR3 spans 16 amino acids. The germline V gene has CDR1 SGHVS and CDR2 FNYEAQ. Trimming cost V 2 bases and J 7 bases; bases outside gene matches: 8. CDR3 sequence (DNA): TGTGCCAGCAGCTTATTGAGCGGGAGGGCCGTAAATGAGCAGTTCTTC. This encodes CASSLLSGRAVNEQFF.

The chain uses TRBV7-9 and TRBJ1-4; D might be TRBD1 (5 bases). Germline CDR1 is SEHNR and CDR2 is FQNEAQ (reference sequence). This CDR3 spans 15 amino acids. V was trimmed by 3 bases and J by 12 bases, leaving 20 bases between them. Written as DNA, the CDR3 is TGTGCCAGCAGCTTTTCCCTGGGGCAGGACGTGGAACTGTTTTTT. This sequence encodes CASSFSLGQDVELFF. Full variable domain (remainder filled in from reference TRBV7-9 and TRBJ1-4): DTGVSQNPRHKITKRGQNVTFRCDPISEHNRLYWYRQTLGQGPEFLTYFQNEAQLEKSRLLSDRFSAERPKGSFSTLEIQRTEQGDSAMYLCASSFSLGQDVELFFGSGTQLSVL.

The chain couples TRBV3-1 (or the pseudogene TRBV3-2) to TRBJ2-2; 16 nucleotides agree with TRBD2. The CDR3 covers 17 residues. Germline V gene sequence: CDR1 LGHDT, CDR2 YNNKEL (reference sequence). V dropped 8 bases and J dropped 3; count of bases not matched to a gene: 6. DNA of the CDR3: TGTGCCAGCGAACCGGGACTAGCGGGGGGGGACACCGGGGAGCTGTTTTTT. It specifies CASEPGLAGGDTGELFF.

The CDR3 protein is CAIAGRTQVAAGELFF. Here the CDR3 DNA reads TGTGCCATCGCAGGCAGGACCCAAGTAGCGGCCGGGGAGCTGTTTTTT. The V call is TRBV5-8, the J call TRBJ2-2, with a possible D match to TRBD2 (6 bases). Per germline, CDR1 SGHTS and CDR2 YDEGEE. The CDR3 is made up of 16 amino acids. Trimming took 9 bases from V and 6 from J, leaving 24 bases between them.

CDR3 region: CASSPISLIGLAKHNEQFF. The DNA for the CDR3 is TGTGCCAGCAGCCCCATCTCGCTGATAGGACTAGCGAAACACAATGAGCAGTTCTTC. The chain couples TRBV14 to TRBJ2-1, with TRBD2 matching 9 bases. The CDR3 has 19 residues. Germline trimming cut 4 bases from V and 5 bases from J; bases unmatched to any gene: 18. Germline V gives CDR1 SGHDN, CDR2 FVKESK. Full variable domain (remainder filled in from reference TRBV14 and TRBJ2-1): EAGVTQFPSHSVIEKGQTVTLRCDPISGHDNLYWYRRVMGKEIKFLLHFVKESKQDESGMPNNRFLAERTGGTYSTLKVQPAELEDSGVYFCASSPISLIGLAKHNEQFFGPGTRLTVL.

The chain uses TRBV5-4 and TRBJ1-1; D uncertain. CDR3 size: 15 residues. The germline V and J ends were trimmed by 3 bases and 7 bases, with 19 bases remaining between them. Germline V CDR1 and CDR2: SGHNT, YYREEE (reference sequence). In DNA, the CDR3 is TGTGCCAGCAGCTCACAGATATTATCAGATTTTGAAGCTTTCTTT. Translation gives CASSSQILSDFEAFF.

The chain has TRBV6-5 and TRBJ1-5, with D perhaps TRBD1 (6 bases). Germline lookup yields CDR1 MNHEY and CDR2 SVGAGI. CDR3 length equals 14 residues. Trimming left V 5 bases short and J 7 bases short, with 15 bases between. In DNA form, the CDR3 reads TGTGCCAGCAGTAATGATTGGGGGCAACAGCCCCAGCATTTT. This translates into CASSNDWGQQPQHF.

This chain joins TRBV5-4 and TRBJ1-2; D uncertain. The length of the CDR3 is 14 residues. V lost 1 base to trimming and J lost 4 bases, with 11 bases between them. The germline gives CDR1 SGHNT, CDR2 YYREEE (reference sequence). The CDR3, as DNA: TGTGCCAGCAGCTTGAATCGGGGAAGCTATGGCTACACCTTC. This sequence encodes CASSLNRGSYGYTF.